A selection of T cell receptor beta chains follows, all from one sample in a study of T cells in localized non-small cell lung cancer. Sequencing used immunoSEQ multiplex PCR; TCRdb keeps in-frame clones, though not all of them. In the table there are 4,000 or so clones, around 28% of which are singletons. The sample was lung tumor tissue, taken before any cancer treatment. Receptors originate from a man between 40 and 70 years old with stage II lung adenocarcinoma. Both conserved end residues are part of each CDR3. Each record gives: J gene, V gene, clone size, D gene, CDR3 DNA, CDR3 protein. D genes are given only for firm matches. Clone sizes are given selectively: once, few, many, or a class where the clone is expanded.

>TRBJ2-7|TRBV18|.|.
TGTGCCAGCTCACAACTCACAATCCCGACCTCCACTACGAACTACGAGCAGTACTTC
CASSQLTIPTSTTNYEQYF
>TRBJ1-2|TRBV12-5|few|.
TGTGCCAGCGCGGTCACCCTCGATGGCTACACCTTC
CASAVTLDGYTF
>TRBJ2-7|TRBV6-8|.|TRBD1
TGTGCCAGCAGTAGACAGGGTGAGACCTACGAGCAGTACTTC
CASSRQGETYEQYF
>TRBJ1-1|TRBV7-4|few|TRBD1
TGTGCCAGCAGTCCCGACAGGGCGAACACTGAAGCTTTCTTT
CASSPDRANTEAFF
>TRBJ2-7|TRBV11-3|medium-sized|TRBD1
TGTGCCAGCAGCTTCCGGACAGGGAAGGGATACGAGCAGTACTTC
CASSFRTGKGYEQYF
>TRBJ2-5|TRBV30|few|.
TGTGCCTGGAGTCGGGGGGCGGAAACCCAGTACTTC
CAWSRGAETQYF
>TRBJ1-1|TRBV30|.|.
TGTGCCTGGAGTGAGTGGGATGGTGAAGCTTTCTTT
CAWSEWDGEAFF
>TRBJ1-1|TRBV4-1|.|TRBD1
TGCGCCAGCCGAAGGACAGGGTACCAAGCTTTCTTT
CASRRTGYQAFF
>TRBJ2-3|TRBV11-3|.|TRBD2
TGTGCCAGCAGTTCTTCCGAGGCGGGGGGGCGAACTGAGCAGTATTTT
CASSSSEAGGRTEQYF
>TRBJ2-3|TRBV9|few|TRBD2
TGTGCCAGCAGCGTAGAGGGACTAGATGCGCAGTATTTT
CASSVEGLDAQYF
>TRBJ2-7|TRBV11-3|few|.
TGTGCCAGCAGCTCGGGACTTAGCTCCTACGAGCAGTACTTC
CASSSGLSSYEQYF
>TRBJ2-3|TRBV19|.|TRBD2
TGTGCCAGTAGTATACTAGCGGGGACAGATACGCAGTATTTT
CASSILAGTDTQYF
>TRBJ1-2|TRBV14|few|.
TGTGCCAGCAGCCCTACTACCAACGAGGGTGCCTATGGCTACACCTTC
CASSPTTNEGAYGYTF
>TRBJ1-1|TRBV5-1|.|.
TGCGCCAGCAGCTTGGACGGCCACCCGAACACTGAAGCTTTCTTT
CASSLDGHPNTEAFF
>TRBJ1-5|TRBV28|.|.
TGTGCCAGCAGTTTAGTCGGGGATCAGCCCCAGCATTTT
CASSLVGDQPQHF
>TRBJ1-6|TRBV11-3|few|TRBD1
TGTGCCAGCAGCTCACAGGGGGTGGTTGCTTCACCCCTCCACTTT
CASSSQGVVASPLHF
>TRBJ2-1|TRBV6-8|.|TRBD2
TGTGCCAGCAGTCTCAGCGGGGGGGCTCTGAACAATGAGCAGTTCTTC
CASSLSGGALNNEQFF
>TRBJ1-2|TRBV29-1|few|.
TGCAGCGTTGAAGGGCGGGCCGGTAACTATGGCTACACCTTC
CSVEGRAGNYGYTF
>TRBJ2-2|TRBV7-2|many|.
TGTGCCAGCAGCTCACAGGGTCGGTCGAGCCTTGGGGACACCGGGGAGCTGTTTTTT
CASSSQGRSSLGDTGELFF
>TRBJ1-5|TRBV6-7|few|TRBD1
TGTGCCAGCAGAAGGACAGGGTCGAGCAATCAGCCCCAGCATTTT
CASRRTGSSNQPQHF
>TRBJ2-4|TRBV6-1|medium-sized|.
TGTGCCAGCAGTGAAGCGTCAGGGTCGAGGACCAAAAACATTCAGTACTTC
CASSEASGSRTKNIQYF
>TRBJ1-2|TRBV19|few|.
TGTGCCAGTAGTATGGGCGCTTCTAACTATGGCTACACCTTC
CASSMGASNYGYTF
>TRBJ1-5|TRBV19|.|TRBD1
TGTGCCAGTGGAGAGGGGGCCCCGGTCAGCAATCAGCCCCAGCATTTT
CASGEGAPVSNQPQHF
>TRBJ1-1|TRBV6-7|.|.
TGTGCCAGCAGTTCCCCCCCGTTTGGGGGCGAGGTCGAAGCTTTCTTT
CASSSPPFGGEVEAFF
>TRBJ1-2|TRBV11-3|medium-sized|.
TGTGCCAGCAGCTTGGCCAAGTTTCCAGAAACCGGCTATGGCTACACCTTC
CASSLAKFPETGYGYTF
>TRBJ1-5|TRBV28|.|.
TGTGCCACCTCACACAGGGACTCCACCAGCAATCAGCCCCAGCATTTT
CATSHRDSTSNQPQHF
>TRBJ1-1|TRBV11-3|medium-sized|.
TGTGCCAGCAGCCCCTCGGTTATGAACGGCGCTGAAGCTTTCTTT
CASSPSVMNGAEAFF
>TRBJ1-1|TRBV6-8|.|.
TGTGCCAGCAGTTGGGGCAGATACACTGAAGCTTTCTTT
CASSWGRYTEAFF
>TRBJ1-1|TRBV29-1|.|.
TGCAGCGTTCCCAACGACATGAACACTGAAGCTTTCTTT
CSVPNDMNTEAFF
>TRBJ1-2|TRBV29-1|once|TRBD1
TGCAGCGTCCACGACAGGGGGGCCGCGAGTCCGGCTAACTATGGCTACACCTTC
CSVHDRGAASPANYGYTF
>TRBJ1-1|TRBV19|few|TRBD1
TGTGCCAGTTTTCCTCGAACAGGGGCCAGTGGCACTGAAGCTTTCTTT
CASFPRTGASGTEAFF
>TRBJ2-7|TRBV9|few|.
TGTGCCAGCAGCGTAGCCGGTACTCCCTACGAGCAGTACTTC
CASSVAGTPYEQYF
>TRBJ1-5|TRBV30|.|.
TGTGCCTGGAGTGTAGGGGCAGGGAAGGGTCAGCCCCAGCATTTT
CAWSVGAGKGQPQHF
>TRBJ1-5|TRBV9|medium-sized|.
TGTGCCAGCAGTGAAGTGGCAGGCCCAAGGCCCCAGCATTTT
CASSEVAGPRPQHF
>TRBJ2-3|TRBV6-8|.|TRBD2
TGTGCCAGCAGTTCCGGACTAGCGGGGGGAATGCAGTATTTT
CASSSGLAGGMQYF
>TRBJ2-2|TRBV11-3|few|.
TGTGCCAGCAGCTACAGGCTGAACACCGGGGAGCTGTTTTTT
CASSYRLNTGELFF
>TRBJ2-5|TRBV11-3|many|TRBD1
TGTGCCAGCAGCCTCGCCGGGACAGGGGATGAGACCCAGTACTTC
CASSLAGTGDETQYF
>TRBJ2-1|TRBV11-3|.|.
TGTGCCAGCAGCTTGGCCCCTAACTCCTACAATGAGCAGTTCTTC
CASSLAPNSYNEQFF
>TRBJ1-1|TRBV11-3|many|TRBD1
TGTGCCAGCAGCTTAGATCCCGACAGGGGCCTTTTGGCTTTCTTT
CASSLDPDRGLLAFF
>TRBJ1-6|TRBV11-3|few|.
TGTGCCAGCAGCTTTACCGGGTCTAATTCACCCCTCCACTTT
CASSFTGSNSPLHF
>TRBJ1-5|TRBV19|.|.
TGTGCCAGTCACTTACAGGGAGGCAATCAGCCCCAGCATTTT
CASHLQGGNQPQHF
>TRBJ2-1|TRBV9|few|.
TGTGCCAGCAGCGTAGGCGGGGAGGATGAGCAGTTCTTC
CASSVGGEDEQFF
>TRBJ1-1|TRBV9|few|.
TGTGCCAGCAGCGCCGGATCGAACACTGAAGCTTTCTTT
CASSAGSNTEAFF
>TRBJ2-7|TRBV9|few|TRBD1
TGTGCCAGCAGCGTAGGCCCCCGGACAGGGGGCTACGAGCAGTACTTC
CASSVGPRTGGYEQYF
>TRBJ2-5|TRBV11-3|once|.
TGTGCCAGCAGCTTCTTTGGACGCTTCCAAGAGACCCAGTACTTC
CASSFFGRFQETQYF
>TRBJ1-2|TRBV9|medium-sized|.
TGTGCCAGCAGCCCCGGGACGGTTGGTGGCTACACCTTC
CASSPGTVGGYTF
>TRBJ1-1|TRBV11-3|.|.
TGTGCCAGCAGCTTAGGTTCCGGAGCTGGAGATGAAGCTTTCTTT
CASSLGSGAGDEAFF
>TRBJ2-2|TRBV7-5|few|.
TGTGCCAGCAGCTTGCCGCTCCGGGGGGCCGGCACCGGGGAGCTGTTTTTT
CASSLPLRGAGTGELFF
>TRBJ2-5|TRBV11-3|few|.
TGTGCCAGCAGCTTAGGTAGCAGGGGAGGCCAAGAGACCCAGTACTTC
CASSLGSRGGQETQYF